This is a list of T cell receptor beta chains from one sample in a study of patients and donors after allogeneic stem cell transplantation. TCRdb reprocessed the RT-PCR reads with MiXCR, giving one entry per CDR3 protein. The sample shows approximately 57,000 distinct CDR3 sequences, 13% of them seen only once. The sequencing sample was made of blood, either unsorted or a sorted T cell fraction (not recorded which). These receptor sequences come from a human donor who was either an allogeneic HSCT recipient or a stem cell or donor lymphocyte infusion donor (not recorded which). It is not recorded whose cells these are; they may come from a transplant donor. Each CDR3 is given with its conserved first and last residue. Each record gives: D gene, J gene, V gene, clone size, CDR3 length, CDR3 protein, CDR3 DNA. A D gene is named only where the DNA matches it firmly. Where a row states a size, it is once, few, many or the class of an expanded clone; other rows omit it.

>TRBD1|TRBJ2-7|TRBV27|.|17
CASSLSFGTGGSYEQYF
TGTGCCAGCAGTTTATCTTTCGGGACAGGGGGCTCCTACGAGCAGTACTTC
>.|TRBJ1-1|TRBV25-1|many|12
CASSDRGTEAFF
TGTGCCAGCAGTGACAGGGGCACTGAAGCTTTCTTT
>TRBD1|TRBJ1-1|TRBV5-1|many|15
CASSIRTGANTEAFF
TGCGCCAGCAGCATCCGAACAGGGGCTAACACTGAAGCTTTCTTT
>TRBD1|TRBJ2-6|TRBV5-1|once|17
CASRETGGTTGANVLTF
TGCGCCAGCAGAGAGACAGGGGGAACCACTGGGGCCAACGTCCTGACTTTC
>.|TRBJ2-7|TRBV25-1|few|17
CASSEYFASGGGYEQYF
TGTGCCAGCAGTGAATATTTCGCTAGCGGAGGGGGGTACGAGCAGTACTTC
>.|TRBJ2-7|TRBV29-1|.|15
CSVEDIGGRAYEQYF
TGCAGCGTTGAAGATATAGGGGGTAGGGCCTACGAGCAGTACTTC
>.|TRBJ2-5|TRBV7-2|.|12
CASSLILKTQYF
TGTGCCAGCAGCTTAATTCTGAAGACCCAGTACTTC
>.|TRBJ2-5|TRBV29-1|few|13
CSPKRRARETQYF
TGCAGCCCAAAGAGAAGGGCGCGGGAGACCCAGTACTTC
>TRBD1|TRBJ1-4|TRBV6-5|many|14
CASKSGQRNEKLFF
TGTGCCAGCAAATCGGGACAGAGGAATGAAAAACTGTTTTTT
>TRBD2|TRBJ2-1|TRBV12-3/TRBV12-4|few|15
CASSFASGSYNEQFF
TGTGCCAGCAGTTTTGCTAGCGGTTCCTACAATGAGCAGTTCTTC
>.|TRBJ2-5|TRBV7-7|.|15
CASSRDRAPMVTQYF
TGTGCTAGCAGCCGAGACCGGGCCCCGATGGTGACCCAGTACTTC
>TRBD1|TRBJ2-7|TRBV20-1|many|15
CSARDGTGGFWEQYF
TGCAGTGCTAGAGATGGGACAGGGGGTTTTTGGGAGCAGTACTTC
>TRBD2|TRBJ2-5|TRBV12-3/TRBV12-4|few|16
CASSPGLAETQETQYF
TGTGCCAGCAGTCCGGGACTAGCGGAGACCCAAGAGACCCAGTACTTC
>TRBD1|TRBJ2-2|TRBV2|many|15
CASHHRGRRTGELFF
TGTGCCAGCCACCACAGGGGGCGGAGGACCGGGGAGCTGTTTTTT
>TRBD2|TRBJ2-2|TRBV5-1|few|16
CASMGTRELNTGELFF
TGCGCCAGCATGGGTACGCGGGAGCTGAACACCGGGGAGCTGTTTTTT
>TRBD2|TRBJ2-7|TRBV3-1|.|14
CASRNSGTSYEQYF
TGTGCCAGCAGAAATAGCGGGACCTCCTACGAGCAGTACTTC
>TRBD2|TRBJ2-1|TRBV12-3/TRBV12-4|few|16
CASRAWGLGSYNEQFF
TGTGCCAGCAGGGCATGGGGACTAGGCTCCTACAATGAGCAGTTCTTC
>TRBD2|TRBJ2-3|TRBV25-1|once|14
CASSYLAETNTQYF
TGTGCCAGCAGTTACCTAGCGGAGACGAATACGCAGTATTTT
>.|TRBJ2-4|TRBV7-2|few|15
CASSLPLVGKNIQYF
TGTGCCAGCAGCTTACCTCTAGTAGGCAAAAACATTCAGTACTTC
>TRBD2|TRBJ2-1|TRBV14|.|15
CASSDGLASYNEQFF
TGTGCCAGCAGCGACGGACTAGCTTCCTACAATGAGCAGTTCTTC
>.|TRBJ1-5|TRBV20-1|many|14
CSAAYFGSNQPQHF
TGCAGTGCGGCATATTTTGGTAGCAATCAGCCCCAGCATTTT
>.|TRBJ1-1|TRBV12-3/TRBV12-4|many|14
CASSRDTSGTEAFF
TGTGCCAGCAGTCGGGACACCAGTGGTACTGAAGCTTTCTTT
>.|TRBJ1-1|TRBV21-1|many|15
CASSKILCLNTEAFF
TGTGCCAGCAGCAAAATTCTCTGCCTGAACACTGAAGCTTTCTTT
>.|TRBJ2-3|TRBV20-1|.|15
CSAPRDSLFYDTQYF
TGCAGTGCTCCCCGGGACTCCCTCTTCTACGATACGCAGTATTTT
>.|TRBJ1-2|TRBV12-3/TRBV12-4|many|13
CASSPGPNYGYTF
TGTGCCAGCAGCCCGGGGCCTAACTATGGCTACACCTTC
>TRBD2|TRBJ2-1|TRBV7-8|few|17
CASRQMPGLAGYNEQFF
TGTGCCAGCAGACAAATGCCGGGACTAGCGGGGTACAATGAGCAGTTCTTC
>.|TRBJ2-1|TRBV6-5|.|14
CASSYFATDNEQFF
TGTGCCAGCAGTTACTTTGCGACCGACAATGAGCAGTTCTTC
>TRBD2|TRBJ2-1|TRBV7-3|many|19
CASSLKGSGNYQRGNEQFF
TGTGCCAGCAGCTTAAAGGGTAGCGGGAATTATCAAAGAGGCAATGAGCAGTTCTTC
>.|TRBJ2-1|TRBV28|many|15
CASSLFRSSYNEQFF
TGTGCCAGCAGTTTATTCCGTAGCTCCTACAATGAGCAGTTCTTC
>.|TRBJ1-5|TRBV3-1|many|14
CASSQNFKNQPQHF
TGTGCCAGCAGCCAGAACTTCAAGAATCAGCCCCAGCATTTT
>.|TRBJ1-1|TRBV6-5|few|14
CASSSLIRPPEAFF
TGTGCCAGCAGTTCCCTAATTAGGCCCCCCGAAGCTTTCTTT
>TRBD1|TRBJ2-7|TRBV10-3|.|13
CAISQGQVYEQYF
TGTGCCATCAGCCAAGGACAGGTGTACGAGCAGTACTTC
>TRBD2|TRBJ2-1|TRBV11-2|.|15
CASSLGPSGAYEQFF
TGTGCCAGCAGCTTAGGGCCTAGCGGGGCTTATGAGCAGTTCTTC
>.|TRBJ2-3|TRBV28|.|16
CASSPPSRAGTDTQYF
TGTGCCAGCAGCCCTCCGAGTAGGGCCGGTACAGATACGCAGTATTTT
>TRBD1|TRBJ2-1|TRBV29-1|few|13
CSVARQGHNEQFF
TGCAGCGTTGCCCGACAGGGTCACAATGAGCAGTTCTTC
>.|TRBJ2-5|TRBV18|medium-sized|13
CASSPTGLETQYF
TGTGCCAGCTCACCAACAGGGCTGGAGACCCAGTACTTC
>TRBD2|TRBJ2-7|TRBV7-9|.|18
CASSPGTSGRGPTYEQYF
TGTGCCAGCAGCCCGGGGACTAGCGGGAGGGGTCCCACCTACGAGCAGTACTTC
>TRBD1|TRBJ2-7|TRBV12-3/TRBV12-4|many|15
CASSPAGQGSYEQYF
TGTGCCAGCAGCCCAGCGGGACAGGGATCCTACGAGCAGTACTTC
>TRBD2|TRBJ2-7|TRBV27|.|15
CASSTGLAASYEQYF
TGTGCCAGCAGTACGGGACTAGCGGCTTCCTACGAGCAGTACTTC
>TRBD2|TRBJ2-1|TRBV18|.|15
CASSPRTSGYNEQFF
TGTGCCAGCTCACCACGGACTAGCGGATACAATGAGCAGTTCTTC
>.|TRBJ1-2|TRBV21-1|few|14
CASSSPQERDGYTF
TGTGCCAGCAGCTCGCCCCAGGAGAGAGATGGCTACACCTTC
>.|TRBJ1-2|TRBV4-2|many|16
CASSQVGETTNYGYTF
TGTGCCAGCAGCCAAGTAGGTGAGACCACGAACTATGGCTACACCTTC
>TRBD2|TRBJ2-5|TRBV6-6|.|15
CASRGDWESKETQYF
TGTGCCAGCCGGGGGGATTGGGAATCCAAGGAGACCCAGTACTTC
>TRBD1|TRBJ2-4|TRBV6-5|many|18
CASSYSRPRQGDKNIQYF
TGTGCCAGCAGTTACTCACGACCCCGGCAGGGGGACAAAAACATTCAGTACTTC
>TRBD1|TRBJ2-7|TRBV10-3|few|12
CAIQGETYEQYF
TGTGCCATCCAGGGGGAAACCTACGAGCAGTACTTC
>TRBD2|TRBJ2-3|TRBV27|few|14
CASSLADSTDTQYF
TGTGCCAGCAGCCTAGCGGATAGCACAGATACGCAGTATTTT
>.|TRBJ1-3|TRBV9|.|17
CASSVVRTPEAGNTIYF
TGTGCCAGCAGCGTAGTGAGGACCCCCGAGGCGGGAAACACCATATATTTT
>.|TRBJ1-1|TRBV7-2|few|15
CASSSYRPMNTEAFF
TGTGCCAGCAGCTCTTACAGGCCGATGAACACTGAAGCTTTCTTT
>TRBD1|TRBJ1-1|TRBV7-9|few|14
CASSSRRTGDEAFF
TGTGCCAGCAGCTCACGGAGGACAGGGGATGAAGCTTTCTTT
>.|TRBJ1-5|TRBV7-2|medium-sized|14
CASSLPVGNQPQHF
TGTGCCAGCAGCTTACCAGTCGGAAATCAGCCCCAGCATTTT
>.|TRBJ2-7|TRBV5-1|.|16
CASSSDSPNYYYEQYF
TGCGCCAGCAGCTCCGACAGCCCAAATTACTACTACGAGCAGTACTTC
>.|TRBJ1-1|TRBV7-9|many|12
CASSFTNTEAFF
TGTGCCAGCAGCTTCACGAACACTGAAGCTTTCTTT
>TRBD2|TRBJ2-1|TRBV9|.|16
CASSVAGGGPLGEQFF
TGTGCCAGCAGCGTAGCTGGGGGAGGGCCCTTGGGTGAGCAGTTCTTC
>TRBD1|TRBJ1-2|TRBV27|many|15
CASSLWAGGTYGYTF
TGTGCCAGCAGTTTATGGGCAGGGGGAACCTATGGCTACACCTTC